A selection of T cell receptor beta chains follows, all from one sample in a study of cytomegalovirus exposure and HLA in healthy donors. Produced via immunoSEQ multiplex PCR; TCRdb's table is partial and in-frame only. The repertoire holds 150,000 to 250,000 clones, with approximately 78% as singletons. Sample: PBMCs. Every receptor here comes from a woman between 50 and 59 years old in good health and CMV-seropositive. CDR3s include the opening cysteine and the closing phenylalanine or tryptophan. Each record gives: D gene, V gene, J gene, clone size, CDR3 DNA, CDR3 protein. D genes are given only for firm matches. The size entry is marked missing in some rows and otherwise reads once, few, many or a size class.

>-|TRBV27|TRBJ2-1|-
TGTGCCAGCAGTGGGGGTTTCCGGGAGTTGGACAATGAGCAGTTCTTC
CASSGGFRELDNEQFF
>-|TRBV6-1|TRBJ2-1|once
TGTGCCACTATGCCAGGGCTAGCGCCTAACAATGAGCAGTTCTTC
CATMPGLAPNNEQFF
>-|TRBV9|TRBJ2-7|once
TGTGCCAGCAGCGTAGGGGTGGACAGCACCTACGAGCAGTACTTC
CASSVGVDSTYEQYF
>-|TRBV5-1|TRBJ2-5|-
TGCGCCAGCAGCTTGGCTCCCCAAGAGACCCAGTACTTC
CASSLAPQETQYF
>TRBD1|TRBV5-1|TRBJ2-4|-
TGCGCCAGCAGCTTAGACAGGGACAGTCAGTACTTC
CASSLDRDSQYF
>-|TRBV28|TRBJ2-3|few
TGTGCCAGCAGCGACAGGGAGGCTGAAGATACGCAGTATTTT
CASSDREAEDTQYF
>TRBD2|TRBV2|TRBJ2-1|once
TGTGCCAGCAGTGAAGGGCTAGCGGGGATCAATGAGCAGTTCTTC
CASSEGLAGINEQFF
>-|TRBV27|TRBJ2-3|-
TGTGCCAGCAGACAAACGGGGGTGACAGATACGCAGTATTTT
CASRQTGVTDTQYF
>-|TRBV5-1|TRBJ2-1|few
TGCGCCAGCAGCCATGACAGGACTAGCTCCTACAATGAGCAGTTCTTC
CASSHDRTSSYNEQFF
>TRBD1|TRBV7-9|TRBJ2-7|-
TGTGCCAGCAACCCGGGACAGGGCCTGAACGAGCAGTACTTC
CASNPGQGLNEQYF
>TRBD2|TRBV10-2|TRBJ2-1|-
TGCGCCAGCAGCCCGAGACTAACGGGAGGGTTGGTTGAGCAGTTCTTC
CASSPRLTGGLVEQFF
>-|TRBV10-3|TRBJ2-1|-
TGTGCCATCAGTGAGTCATTGGGGGCCGGTGAGCAGTTCTTC
CAISESLGAGEQFF
>TRBD1|TRBV6-5|TRBJ1-2|-
TGTGCCAGCAGTTTAAGACAGGGGCCTTATGGCTACACCTTC
CASSLRQGPYGYTF
>-|TRBV9|TRBJ2-3|-
TGTGCCAGCAGCGTACGGCAGCTGGGAGCAGATACGCAGTATTTT
CASSVRQLGADTQYF
>TRBD1|TRBV19|TRBJ1-2|-
TGTGCCAGTAGTATAGTGGACCGGACAGGGAGAGGCTACACCTTC
CASSIVDRTGRGYTF
>-|TRBV7-2|TRBJ2-7|-
TGTGCCAGCAGCTTAGGGGCTAACTACGAGCAGTACTTC
CASSLGANYEQYF
>-|TRBV18|TRBJ2-2|-
TGTGCCAGCTCACCACCAGGGGTCGCCGGGGAGCTGTTTTTT
CASSPPGVAGELFF
>-|TRBV6-1|TRBJ1-6|-
TGTGCCAGCAGTGTTCTAGAGAATTCACCCCTCCACTTT
CASSVLENSPLHF
>TRBD2|TRBV6-6|TRBJ2-3|-
TGTGCCAGCACCATCCTAGCGGGAGAGGCTACGCAGTATTTT
CASTILAGEATQYF
>-|TRBV27|TRBJ1-1|few
TGTGCCAGCAAATATGGGGGGGCAGCGTGGGGGGCTGAAGCTTTCTTT
CASKYGGAAWGAEAFF
>-|TRBV10-1|TRBJ2-1|-
TGCGCCAGCAGTGAGTCCCCCCAGGACAATGAGCAGTTCTTC
CASSESPQDNEQFF
>-|TRBV6-1|TRBJ1-1|-
TGTGCCAGCAGTGAAGGCAGGGGTTTAGCTTTCTTT
CASSEGRGLAFF
>-|TRBV5-1|TRBJ1-2|-
TGCGCCAGCAGCTTGGAGGACGGGAGCCTAGGTGGCTACACCTTC
CASSLEDGSLGGYTF
>TRBD1|TRBV6-1|TRBJ2-7|-
TGTGCCAGCCGGGATCAGGGACAGCCTTTGTACGAGCAGTACTTC
CASRDQGQPLYEQYF
>TRBD1|TRBV5-8|TRBJ2-7|-
TGTGCCAGCAGAACGGACAGGGGCTCCTACGAGCAGTACTTC
CASRTDRGSYEQYF
>-|TRBV10-2|TRBJ1-2|-
TGCGCCAGCAGCCCCCTAGCCAACTATGGCTACACCTTC
CASSPLANYGYTF
>-|TRBV7-9|TRBJ2-3|-
TGTGCCAGCAGCTCCCGGGGGTTAAGGGACTCCGGAGATACGCAGTATTTT
CASSSRGLRDSGDTQYF
>-|TRBV6-6|TRBJ2-3|-
TGTGCCAGCAGTCCGGAGACTTATTCCACAGATACGCAGTATTTT
CASSPETYSTDTQYF
>-|TRBV10-1|TRBJ2-7|once
TGCGCCAGCAGTGACCCCCGGACTGATTACGAGCAGTACTTC
CASSDPRTDYEQYF
>-|TRBV6-4|TRBJ2-3|-
TGTGCCAGCAGTGACTCGACCCTAGCGGATACGCAGTATTTT
CASSDSTLADTQYF
>TRBD1|TRBV4-2|TRBJ1-4|-
TGTGCCAGCAGCCGAGAGGCCGGACAGGGTGAAAAACTGTTTTTT
CASSREAGQGEKLFF
>TRBD2|TRBV5-6|TRBJ2-5|-
TGTGCCAGCAGCGGAGATACGGGACTAGCTAGGGAGACCCAGTACTTC
CASSGDTGLARETQYF
>TRBD2|TRBV11-2|TRBJ2-3|-
TGTGCCAGCAGCTTAGCGGGGGGACGCACAGATACGCAGTATTTT
CASSLAGGRTDTQYF
>TRBD1|TRBV28|TRBJ2-7|-
TGTGCCAGCGTAAGACAGGGGGCGGGGGAGCAGTACTTC
CASVRQGAGEQYF
>-|TRBV6-5|TRBJ1-5|-
TGTGCCAGCAGTTACTCGAGAGATCAGCCCCAGCATTTT
CASSYSRDQPQHF
>TRBD1|TRBV2|TRBJ2-7|once
TGTGCCAGCAGCAGGGACAGGGGTTACGAGCAGTACTTC
CASSRDRGYEQYF
>TRBD2|TRBV5-1|TRBJ2-5|-
TGCGCCAGCAGCTTGGCTAGCGGTGAGGGGTACCAAGAGACCCAGTACTTC
CASSLASGEGYQETQYF
>-|TRBV10-3|TRBJ2-5|-
TGTGCCATAGAGGACAGCCAAAAAGAGACCCAGTACTTC
CAIEDSQKETQYF
>-|TRBV28|TRBJ2-7|-
TGTGCCAGCAGTTTAAGGGGCGAGCAGTACTTC
CASSLRGEQYF
>-|TRBV7-2|TRBJ1-2|once
TGTGCCAGCACCCTCCTTGGGGGGAGCGGGGGCTACACCTTC
CASTLLGGSGGYTF
>TRBD2|TRBV5-1|TRBJ2-3|-
TGCGCCAGCGGACTAGCGGGAGGGCGGGGAGATACGCAGTATTTT
CASGLAGGRGDTQYF
>TRBD1|TRBV6-1|TRBJ1-2|once
TGTGCCAGCAGAAGAACAGGGGGGGTTACAGGCTACACCTTC
CASRRTGGVTGYTF
>-|TRBV7-2|TRBJ1-1|-
TGTGCCAGCAGTCGCACGGGGGGCCGGAACACTGAAGCTTTCTTT
CASSRTGGRNTEAFF
>-|TRBV7-8|TRBJ1-2|-
TGTGCCAGCAGCTTGGCAGGCCCGGGAGGCTACACCTTC
CASSLAGPGGYTF
>TRBD1|TRBV10-1|TRBJ2-1|-
TGCGCCAGCAGTTCGGGACAGGGGGCACACAATGAGCAGTTCTTC
CASSSGQGAHNEQFF
>TRBD1|TRBV5-8|TRBJ1-1|once
TGTGCCAGCGTCATGTGGGACAGAGCTTTCTTT
CASVMWDRAFF
>TRBD1|TRBV5-4|TRBJ2-7|-
TGTGCCAGCAGCTTTAGTCAGGGGGCGGTATACGAGCAGTACTTC
CASSFSQGAVYEQYF
>-|TRBV5-6|TRBJ2-6|-
TGTGCCAGCAGCTTGGCCGTAGGGAGGAGCTCTGGGGCCAACGTCCTGACTTTC
CASSLAVGRSSGANVLTF
>TRBD2|TRBV19|TRBJ2-7|-
TGTGCCAGTAGTATTCACCAGCGGGAGCGCGGGGAGCAGTACTTC
CASSIHQRERGEQYF
>TRBD2|TRBV7-2|TRBJ2-7|-
TGTGCCAGCAGCCCACTCGGACTAGCGGGAGCCTACGAGCAGTACTTC
CASSPLGLAGAYEQYF
>-|TRBV6-6|TRBJ1-4|once
TGTGCCAGCAGGATGATGAGCGGTTCCGAAAAACTGTTTTTT
CASRMMSGSEKLFF
>TRBD2|TRBV11-1|TRBJ2-1|-
TGTGCCAGCAGCTCACGACTAGCGGCAACCTACAATGAGCAGTTCTTC
CASSSRLAATYNEQFF
>TRBD1|TRBV11-2|TRBJ1-4|-
TGTGCCAGCAGCTTATCGACAGGGTGGGAAAAACTGTTTTTT
CASSLSTGWEKLFF